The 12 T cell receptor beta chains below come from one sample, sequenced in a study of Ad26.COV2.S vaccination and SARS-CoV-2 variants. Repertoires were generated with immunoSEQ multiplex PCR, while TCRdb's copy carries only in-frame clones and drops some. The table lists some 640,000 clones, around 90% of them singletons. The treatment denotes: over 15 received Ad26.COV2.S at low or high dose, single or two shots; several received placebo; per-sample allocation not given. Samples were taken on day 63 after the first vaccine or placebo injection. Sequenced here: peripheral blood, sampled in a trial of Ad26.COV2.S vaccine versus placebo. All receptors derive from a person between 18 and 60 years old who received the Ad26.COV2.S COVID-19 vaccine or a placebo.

The CDR3 bases are TGTGCCAGCACCTTATACTCTGGGGCCAACGTCCTGACTTTC. Translated: CASTLYSGANVLTF. This chain connects TRBV27 to TRBJ2-6; D remains ambiguous. V was cut by 7 bases and J by 0 bases, with 7 bases left in between. The CDR3 covers 14 residues. Per the germline V gene, CDR1 is MNHEY and CDR2 is SMNVEV (reference sequence).

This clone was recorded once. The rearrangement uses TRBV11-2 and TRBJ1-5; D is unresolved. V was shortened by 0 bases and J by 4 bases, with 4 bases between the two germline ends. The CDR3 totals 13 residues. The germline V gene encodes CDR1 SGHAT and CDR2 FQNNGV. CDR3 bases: TGTGCCAGCAGCTTAGAGGTAAATCAGCCCCAGCATTTT. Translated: CASSLEVNQPQHF.

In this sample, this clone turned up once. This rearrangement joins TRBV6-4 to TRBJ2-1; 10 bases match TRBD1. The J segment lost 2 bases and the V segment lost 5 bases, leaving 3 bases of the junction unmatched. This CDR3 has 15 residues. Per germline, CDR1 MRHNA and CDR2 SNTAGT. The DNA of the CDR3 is TGTGCCAGCAGTAGGGGGACAGGGGCCTACAATGAGCAGTTCTTC. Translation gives CASSRGTGAYNEQFF.

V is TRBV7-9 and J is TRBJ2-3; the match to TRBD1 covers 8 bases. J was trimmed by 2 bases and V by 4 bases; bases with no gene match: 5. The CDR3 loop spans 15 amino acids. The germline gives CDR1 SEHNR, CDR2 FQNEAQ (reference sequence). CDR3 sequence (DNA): TGTGCCAGCAGCTGGACAGGGATTGCCACAGATACGCAGTATTTT. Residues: CASSWTGIATDTQYF. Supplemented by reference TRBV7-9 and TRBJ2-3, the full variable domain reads DTGVSQNPRHKITKRGQNVTFRCDPISEHNRLYWYRQTLGQGPEFLTYFQNEAQLEKSRLLSDRFSAERPKGSFSTLEIQRTEQGDSAMYLCASSWTGIATDTQYFGPGTRLTVL.

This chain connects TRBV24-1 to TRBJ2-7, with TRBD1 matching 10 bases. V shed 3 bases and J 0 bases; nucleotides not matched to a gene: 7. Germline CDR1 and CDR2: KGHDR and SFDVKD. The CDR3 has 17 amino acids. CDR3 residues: CATSDRDRGISSYEQYF. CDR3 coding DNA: TGTGCCACCAGTGATCGGGACAGGGGAATCAGCTCCTACGAGCAGTACTTC.

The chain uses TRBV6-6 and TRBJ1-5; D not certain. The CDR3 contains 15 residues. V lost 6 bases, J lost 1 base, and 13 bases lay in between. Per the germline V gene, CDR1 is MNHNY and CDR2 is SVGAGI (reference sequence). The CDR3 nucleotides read TGTGCCAGCAGCCAAGGGTCGGGAAGCAATCAGCCCCAGCATTTT. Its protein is CASSQGSGSNQPQHF.

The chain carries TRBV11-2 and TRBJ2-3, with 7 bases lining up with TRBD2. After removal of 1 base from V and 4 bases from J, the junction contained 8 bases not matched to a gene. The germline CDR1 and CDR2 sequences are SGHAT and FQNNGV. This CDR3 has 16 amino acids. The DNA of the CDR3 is TGTGCCAGCAGCTTAGCGTGGTCTAGCGGCCCAGATACGCAGTATTTT. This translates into CASSLAWSSGPDTQYF.

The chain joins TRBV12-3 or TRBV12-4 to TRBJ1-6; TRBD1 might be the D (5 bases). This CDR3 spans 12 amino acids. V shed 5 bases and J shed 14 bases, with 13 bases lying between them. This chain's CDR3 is CASSAGGVTLHF. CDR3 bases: TGTGCCAGCAGTGCCGGGGGGGTGACCCTCCACTTT.

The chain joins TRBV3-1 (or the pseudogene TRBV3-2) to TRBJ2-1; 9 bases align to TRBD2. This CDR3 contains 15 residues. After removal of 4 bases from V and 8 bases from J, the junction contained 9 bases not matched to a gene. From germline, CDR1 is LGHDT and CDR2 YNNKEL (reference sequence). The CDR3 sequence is CASSRTGLAGYEQFF. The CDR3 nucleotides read TGTGCCAGCAGCCGGACGGGACTAGCCGGGTATGAGCAGTTCTTC.

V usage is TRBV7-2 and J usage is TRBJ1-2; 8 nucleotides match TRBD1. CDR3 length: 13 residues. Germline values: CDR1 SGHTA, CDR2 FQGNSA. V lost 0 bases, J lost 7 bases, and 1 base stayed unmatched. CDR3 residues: CASSLADRVGYTF. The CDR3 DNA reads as TGTGCCAGCAGCTTAGCGGACAGGGTTGGCTACACCTTC.

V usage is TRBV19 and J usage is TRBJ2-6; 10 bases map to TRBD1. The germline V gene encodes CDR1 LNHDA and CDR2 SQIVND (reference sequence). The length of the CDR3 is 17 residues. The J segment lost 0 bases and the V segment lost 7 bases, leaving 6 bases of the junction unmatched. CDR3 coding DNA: TGTGCCAGTACCCGGGACAGGGGTTCCTCTGGGGCCAACGTCCTGACTTTC. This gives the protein CASTRDRGSSGANVLTF.

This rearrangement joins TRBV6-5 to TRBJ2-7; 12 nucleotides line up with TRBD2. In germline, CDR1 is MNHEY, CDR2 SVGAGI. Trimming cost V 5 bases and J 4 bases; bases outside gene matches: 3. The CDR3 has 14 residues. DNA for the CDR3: TGTGCCAGCAGTACGACTAGCGGGGGATACGAGCAGTACTTC. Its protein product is CASSTTSGGYEQYF.